This TCR beta chain was profiled in a study of CXCR3-negative and CXCR3-positive naive CD8 T cells. Comments on this clonotype: The antigen is not known.

Study-level points and caveats: Upon cryopreservation, CXCR3 expression partially decreased, and most assays used fresh PBMCs.

The study made its TRB cDNA libraries by 5' RACE, adding UMI labels. With the 5' RACE reads reprocessed, TCRdb shows one record per CDR3 protein and no DNA. The repertoire table contains tens of thousands of distinct CDR3 sequences. CDR1 and CDR2 from the germline V gene are MNHEY and SVGAGI. The CDR3 contains 13 residues. The rearrangement joins TRBV6-5 to TRBJ1-6. The clonotype comes from a human donor in good health. Some clones in this sample may be carry-over from other donors' samples. Specimen: naive CXCR3- CD8+ T cells from blood. Documented subset: CD45RO-CCR7+CD27+CD95- naive CD8+ T cells lacking CXCR3 (TNR3-). The CDR3 sequence: CASSLVRASPLHF.